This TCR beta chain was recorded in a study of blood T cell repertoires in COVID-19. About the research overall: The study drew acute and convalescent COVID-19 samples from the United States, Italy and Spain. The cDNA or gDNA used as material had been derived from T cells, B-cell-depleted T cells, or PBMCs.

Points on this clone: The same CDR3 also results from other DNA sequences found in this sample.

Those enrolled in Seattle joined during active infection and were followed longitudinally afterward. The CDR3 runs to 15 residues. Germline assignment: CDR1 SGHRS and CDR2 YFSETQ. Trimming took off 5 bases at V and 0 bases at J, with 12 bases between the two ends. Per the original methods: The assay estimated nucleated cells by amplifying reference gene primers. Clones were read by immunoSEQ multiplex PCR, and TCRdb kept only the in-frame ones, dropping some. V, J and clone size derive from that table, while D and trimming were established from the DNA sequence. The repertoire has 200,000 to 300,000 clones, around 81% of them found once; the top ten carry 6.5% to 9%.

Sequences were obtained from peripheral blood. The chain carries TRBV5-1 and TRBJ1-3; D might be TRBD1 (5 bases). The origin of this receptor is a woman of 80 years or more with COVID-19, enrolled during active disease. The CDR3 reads CASSSTAYSGNTIYF. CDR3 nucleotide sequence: TGCGCCAGCAGTTCGACAGCATACTCTGGAAACACCATATATTTT.